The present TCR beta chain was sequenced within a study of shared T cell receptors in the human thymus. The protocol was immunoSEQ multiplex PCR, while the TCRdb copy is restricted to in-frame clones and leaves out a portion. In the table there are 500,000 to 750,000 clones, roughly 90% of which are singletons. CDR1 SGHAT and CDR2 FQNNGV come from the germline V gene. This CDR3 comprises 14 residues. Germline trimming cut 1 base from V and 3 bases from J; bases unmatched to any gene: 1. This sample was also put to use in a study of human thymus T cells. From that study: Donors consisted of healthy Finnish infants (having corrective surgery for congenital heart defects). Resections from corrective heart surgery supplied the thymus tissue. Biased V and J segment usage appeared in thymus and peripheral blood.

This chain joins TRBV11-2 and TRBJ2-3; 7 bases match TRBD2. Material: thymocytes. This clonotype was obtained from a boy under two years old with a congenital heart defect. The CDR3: CASSLGRETDTQYF. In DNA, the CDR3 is TGTGCCAGCAGCTTAGGGCGGGAGACAGATACGCAGTATTTT. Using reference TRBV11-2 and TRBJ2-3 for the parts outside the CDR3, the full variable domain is EAGVAQSPRYKIIEKRQSVAFWCNPISGHATLYWYQQILGQGPKLLIQFQNNGVVDDSQLPKDRFSAERLKGVDSTLKIQPAKLEDSAVYLCASSLGRETDTQYFGPGTRLTVL.